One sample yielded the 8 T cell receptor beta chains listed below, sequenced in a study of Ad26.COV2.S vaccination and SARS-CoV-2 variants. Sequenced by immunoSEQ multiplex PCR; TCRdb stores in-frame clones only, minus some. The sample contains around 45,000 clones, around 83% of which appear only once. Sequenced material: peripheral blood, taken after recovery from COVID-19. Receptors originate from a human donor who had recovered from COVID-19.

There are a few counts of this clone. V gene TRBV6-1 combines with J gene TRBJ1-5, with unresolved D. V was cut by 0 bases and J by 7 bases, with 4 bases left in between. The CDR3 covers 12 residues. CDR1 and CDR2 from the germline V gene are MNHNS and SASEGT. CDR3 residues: CASSEASQPQHF. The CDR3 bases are TGTGCCAGCAGTGAAGCCTCGCAGCCCCAGCATTTT.

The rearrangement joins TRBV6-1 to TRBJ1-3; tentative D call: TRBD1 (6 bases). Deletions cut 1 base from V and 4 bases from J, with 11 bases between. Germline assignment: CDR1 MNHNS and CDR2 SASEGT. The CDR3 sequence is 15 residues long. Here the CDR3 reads CASSEEGVGGNTIYF. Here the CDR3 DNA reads TGTGCCAGCAGTGAAGAGGGGGTCGGGGGAAACACCATATATTTT.

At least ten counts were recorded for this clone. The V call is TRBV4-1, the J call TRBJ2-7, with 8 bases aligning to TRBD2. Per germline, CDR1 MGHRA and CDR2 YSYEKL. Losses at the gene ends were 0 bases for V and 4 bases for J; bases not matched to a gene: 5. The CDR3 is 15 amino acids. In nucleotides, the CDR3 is TGCGCCAGCAGCCAAGAGGCGGGGGGCGCTTACGAGCAGTACGTC. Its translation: CASSQEAGGAYEQYV.

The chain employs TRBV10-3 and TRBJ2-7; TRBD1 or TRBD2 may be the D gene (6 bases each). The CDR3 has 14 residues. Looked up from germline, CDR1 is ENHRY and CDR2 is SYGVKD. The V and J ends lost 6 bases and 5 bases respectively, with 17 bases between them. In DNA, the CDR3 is TGTGCCATCAGGGGGGGCAGGGGTTCCGACGAGCAGTACTTC. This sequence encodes CAIRGGRGSDEQYF.

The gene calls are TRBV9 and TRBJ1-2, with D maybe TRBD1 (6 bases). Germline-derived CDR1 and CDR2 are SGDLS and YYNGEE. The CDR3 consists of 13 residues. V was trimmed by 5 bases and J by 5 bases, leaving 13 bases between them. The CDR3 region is CASSSGGPYGYTF. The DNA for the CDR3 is TGTGCCAGCAGTTCTGGGGGGCCTTATGGCTACACCTTC.

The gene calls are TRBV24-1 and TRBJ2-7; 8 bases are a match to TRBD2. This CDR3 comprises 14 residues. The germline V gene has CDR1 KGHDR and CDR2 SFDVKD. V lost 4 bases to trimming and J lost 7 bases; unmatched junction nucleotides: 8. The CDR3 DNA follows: TGTGCCACCAGTGACCCCGGGAGGGCGGGTGAGCAGTACTTC. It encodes CATSDPGRAGEQYF.

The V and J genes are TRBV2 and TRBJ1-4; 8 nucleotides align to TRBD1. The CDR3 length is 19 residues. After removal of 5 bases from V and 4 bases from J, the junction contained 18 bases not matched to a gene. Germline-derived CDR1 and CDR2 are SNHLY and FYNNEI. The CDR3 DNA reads TGTGCCAGCAGTCAGGGGAACAGGGGGGCGGATGTCGATAATGAAAAACTGTTTTTT. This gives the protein CASSQGNRGADVDNEKLFF.

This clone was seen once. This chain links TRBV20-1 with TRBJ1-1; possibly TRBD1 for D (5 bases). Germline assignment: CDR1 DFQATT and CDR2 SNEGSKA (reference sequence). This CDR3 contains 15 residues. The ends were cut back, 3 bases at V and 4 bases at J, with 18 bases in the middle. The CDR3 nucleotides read TGCAGTGCTAGTTACAGTCCTGGGGCGCGCACTGAAGCTTTCTTT. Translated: CSASYSPGARTEAFF.